Each of the 20 T cell receptor beta chains below was sequenced from the same sample in a study of T cells in Graves' hyperthyroidism and ophthalmopathy (dated by TCRdb to about 2019). The library was made by multiplex PCR. Instrument on record: Illumina HiSeq 2000. TCR beta CDR3 regions were amplified from RNA transcripts. The first round of RT-PCR for the TCR CDR3 was performed with the HTBI primer set and the Qiagen OneStep RT-PCR kit. TCRdb redid the processing of the public reads, applying fastp at Q25 and MiXCR, and retained in-frame beta chains. CDR3 protein duplicates are merged, each entry listing the most common genes and DNA. This sample is represented by 400,000 to 450,000 distinct CDR3 sequences; approximately 15% of them were singletons. Of the sample, about 13% falls within the top ten clones. The source material was blood. The receptor set was obtained from a man between 18 and 35 years old with Graves' ophthalmopathy.

This clonotype was counted at least ten times. The chain employs TRBV30 and TRBJ1-3; weak D call: TRBD1 (5 bases). Germline V gives CDR1 GTSNPN, CDR2 SVGIG (reference sequence). Trimming took off 8 bases at V and 0 bases at J, with 11 bases between the two ends. CDR3 size: 13 residues. CDR3 sequence (DNA): TGTGCCCATGGGGCGGACTCTGGAAACACCATATATTTT. Its translation: CAHGADSGNTIYF. The full variable domain, rest sourced from reference TRBV30 and TRBJ1-3, is SQTIHQWPATLVQPVGSPLSLECTVEGTSNPNLYWYRQAAGRGLQLLFYSVGIGQISSEVPQNLSASRPQDRQFILSSKKLLLSDSGFYLCAHGADSGNTIYFGEGSWLTVV.

The rearrangement joins TRBV29-1 to TRBJ1-2, with D uncertain. Germline CDR1 SQVTM, CDR2 ANQGSEA. The CDR3 consists of 12 residues. V lost 6 bases and J lost 4, with 12 bases in between. The DNA of the CDR3 is TGCAGCGTCTTCCAGGCGCCCTATGGCTACACCTTC. Encoded protein: CSVFQAPYGYTF.

Comment on this clonotype: Just one base apart from a much larger clone, this may be a read error. The V gene is TRBV2, the J gene TRBJ2-1; the match to TRBD2 covers 13 bases. Gene TRBJ2-7 matches the end of the DNA better, so the J call may be wrong. Germline V gene data show CDR1 as SNHLY and CDR2 as FYNNEI. The CDR3 consists of 14 residues. The CDR3 sequence: CANPGLAGRNEQYF. Here the CDR3 DNA reads TGTGCCAACCCGGGACTAGCGGGACGTAATGAGCAGTACTTC.

The sample holds a few counts of this clonotype. The chain employs TRBV4-1 and TRBJ2-1, with D possibly being TRBD2 (6 bases). Germline V gene lookup returns CDR1 MGHRA and CDR2 YSYEKL. The CDR3 has 14 amino acids. V was clipped by 1 base and J by 9 bases, with 13 bases between them. The CDR3 DNA follows: TGCGCCAGCAGCCAAGCCCCACTAGCTTCTGAGCAGTTCTTC. Protein sequence: CASSQAPLASEQFF.

The CDR3 bases are TGTGCCTGGAGTGGAGGGAGCCAATTTTCCTACGAGCAGTACTTC. Translated, it gives CAWSGGSQFSYEQYF. The genes are TRBV30 and TRBJ2-7; a possible D gene is TRBD2 (5 bases). The V and J ends lost 1 base and 1 base respectively, with 14 bases between them. CDR1 is GTSNPN and CDR2 is SVGIG in the germline V gene (reference sequence). CDR3 length: 15 amino acids. Variable domain in full (rest from reference TRBV30 and TRBJ2-7): SQTIHQWPATLVQPVGSPLSLECTVEGTSNPNLYWYRQAAGRGLQLLFYSVGIGQISSEVPQNLSASRPQDRQFILSSKKLLLSDSGFYLCAWSGGSQFSYEQYFGPGTRLTVT.

This clonotype was seen repeatedly, ten times or more. CDR3 residues: CASSLHRGGGYTF. CDR3 coding DNA: TGTGCCAGCAGTCTCCACCGGGGTGGTGGCTACACCTTC. The genes are TRBV12-3 or TRBV12-4 and TRBJ1-2, with unresolved D. Trimming stripped 5 bases from V and 7 bases from J, with 14 bases between. The CDR3 consists of 13 residues.

In its sample, this clonotype was seen many times. The chain links TRBV2 to TRBJ1-4, with D possibly TRBD1 on 5 matching bases. CDR1 and CDR2 from the germline V gene are SNHLY and FYNNEI. The CDR3 has 14 amino acids. The V and J ends lost 2 bases and 5 bases respectively, with 9 bases between them. The CDR3: CASSERQRNEKLFF. The CDR3 DNA is TGTGCCAGCAGTGAAAGACAGAGGAATGAAAAACTGTTTTTT.

This clonotype was seen only a few times. The J gene is TRBJ2-2, the V gene TRBV11-2; TRBD1 aligns across 9 bases. CDR1 and CDR2 (germline): SGHAT, FQNNGV. The V gene end was trimmed by 5 bases and the J gene end by 7 bases; junction bases not matched to a gene: 5. This CDR3 has 14 amino acids. CDR3 sequence: CASSQYRGLGELFF. DNA of the CDR3: TGTGCCAGCAGCCAATACAGGGGGCTCGGGGAGCTGTTTTTT.

This clonotype was observed a handful of times. A much larger clone differs by one base, so this may be a read error. The gene calls are TRBV30 and TRBJ1-2; weak D call: TRBD1 (5 bases). The length of the CDR3 is 14 residues. CDR1 and CDR2 (germline): GTSNPN, SVGIG (reference sequence). Trimming removed 5 bases from V and 0 bases from J, with 13 bases in between. CDR3 sequence: CAWAGATTNYGYTF. The CDR3 coding sequence is TGTGCCTGGGCCGGGGCAACCACTAACTATGGCTACACCTTC.

This clonotype was recorded at least ten times. The rearrangement links TRBV12-3 or TRBV12-4 to TRBJ1-1, with D perhaps matching TRBD1 (5 bases). The CDR3 runs 15 residues. V lost 4 bases to trimming and J lost 3 bases, with 15 bases between them. CDR3 protein: CASSSTKGRDTEAFF. The CDR3 DNA reads as TGTGCCAGCAGTTCAACTAAGGGGCGAGACACTGAAGCTTTCTTT.

This clonotype showed up just a few times. V usage is TRBV25-1 and J usage is TRBJ1-2; D is possibly TRBD1 (5 bases). The CDR3 has 14 amino acids. Germline loops: CDR1 MGHDK, CDR2 SYGVNS. Trimming left V 2 bases short and J 2 bases short, with 9 bases between. CDR3 sequence (DNA): TGTGCCAGCAGTGAAACAGGAGGGAACTATGGCTACACCTTC. Translating it yields CASSETGGNYGYTF.

This clonotype was picked up a small number of times. The rearrangement joins TRBV12-3 or TRBV12-4 to TRBJ2-7; TRBD2 agrees at 10 bases. The CDR3 spans 16 residues. Unmatched junction bases numbered 10, after V lost 5 bases and J lost 3 bases. The CDR3 bases are TGTGCCAGCAGTCCGGAGGGGCTAGCGGGGGTCTACGAGCAGTACTTC. Its protein product is CASSPEGLAGVYEQYF.

This clonotype was seen many times. The V and J genes are TRBV2 and TRBJ2-6; no reliable D call. V dropped 7 bases and J dropped 1 base, with 8 bases sitting between them. Germline assignment: CDR1 SNHLY and CDR2 FYNNEI. This CDR3 region has 14 residues. In DNA, the CDR3 is TGTGCCAGCACAGCAATATCTGGGGCCAACGTCCTGACTTTC. Its protein product is CASTAISGANVLTF.

A single count supports this clonotype. This may arise from a read error, as a much more abundant clone is one base away. V usage is TRBV27 and J usage is TRBJ1-4; a weak D match, TRBD1 (6 bases). The CDR3 length is 14 residues. V was trimmed by 8 bases and J by 6 bases, leaving 16 bases between them. Germline V gene sequence: CDR1 MNHEY, CDR2 SMNVEV (reference sequence). CDR3 protein: CASGSQGLDEKLFF. The CDR3 DNA is TGTGCCAGCGGTTCACAGGGCTTGGATGAAAAACTGTTTTTT.

This clonotype was counted a few times. The chain uses TRBV12-3 or TRBV12-4 and TRBJ1-5; 7 bases line up with TRBD1. V dropped 6 bases and J dropped 0; count of bases not matched to a gene: 11. CDR3 length: 17 residues. DNA of the CDR3: TGTGCCAGCAGGCAGACAGGGCAGACGACTAGCAATCAGCCCCAGCATTTT. It is translated as CASRQTGQTTSNQPQHF.

This chain uses TRBV19 with TRBJ2-1; the match to TRBD1 covers 7 bases. CDR3 length: 15 amino acids. Germline CDR1 and CDR2: LNHDA and SQIVND (reference sequence). V dropped 10 bases and J dropped 3; count of bases not matched to a gene: 12. This CDR3 is CATTSGDRVYNEQFF. In nucleotides, the CDR3 is TGTGCCACCACATCAGGGGACAGAGTCTACAATGAGCAGTTCTTC.

This clonotype was recorded at least ten times. The chain combines TRBV20-1 with TRBJ1-1, with TRBD1 identical over 8 bases. Trimming removed 5 bases from V and 4 bases from J; junction bases left unmatched: 6. The CDR3 covers 13 residues. Per germline, CDR1 DFQATT and CDR2 SNEGSKA (reference sequence). The CDR3 DNA follows: TGCAGTGCTCCCCAGGGGGCAGGCACTGAAGCTTTCTTT. Translated, it gives CSAPQGAGTEAFF.

This clonotype was picked up many times. The chain uses TRBV15 and TRBJ2-7; D is perhaps TRBD1 or TRBD2 (5 bases each). Between the trimmed V and J ends, which lost 4 bases and 1 base, there was a span of 8 bases. The germline V gene encodes CDR1 LNHNV and CDR2 YYDKDF (reference sequence). The CDR3 is 13 amino acids. CDR3 in amino acids: CATSTWGSYEQYF. CDR3 DNA sequence: TGTGCCACCAGCACCTGGGGGTCCTACGAGCAGTACTTC.

V and J are TRBV15 and TRBJ1-1; TRBD1 aligns across 7 bases. The CDR3 length is 18 residues. Trimming at V came to 5 bases and at J to 3 bases, leaving 18 bases not matched to a gene. CDR1 is LNHNV and CDR2 is YYDKDF in the germline V gene (reference sequence). The CDR3 sequence is CATSGGPQGIILDTEAFF. The CDR3 DNA is TGTGCCACCAGCGGGGGGCCACAGGGGATAATTTTGGACACTGAAGCTTTCTTT. The full variable domain, in which reference TRBV15 and TRBJ1-1 provide the parts outside the CDR3, is DAMVIQNPRYQVTQFGKPVTLSCSQTLNHNVMYWYQQKSSQAPKLLFHYYDKDFNNEADTPDNFQSRRPNTSFCFLDIRSPGLGDTAMYLCATSGGPQGIILDTEAFFGQGTRLTVV.

The sample holds many counts of this clonotype. The chain combines TRBV7-3 with TRBJ2-1; tentative D call: TRBD2 (5 bases). Germline loops: CDR1 SGHTA, CDR2 FQGTGA. Deletions cut 2 bases from V and 9 bases from J, with 11 bases between. This CDR3 is built from 13 residues. CDR3 DNA sequence: TGTGCCAGCAGCTTAGTTGGAAGCGGTGAGCAGTTCTTC. It translates to CASSLVGSGEQFF.